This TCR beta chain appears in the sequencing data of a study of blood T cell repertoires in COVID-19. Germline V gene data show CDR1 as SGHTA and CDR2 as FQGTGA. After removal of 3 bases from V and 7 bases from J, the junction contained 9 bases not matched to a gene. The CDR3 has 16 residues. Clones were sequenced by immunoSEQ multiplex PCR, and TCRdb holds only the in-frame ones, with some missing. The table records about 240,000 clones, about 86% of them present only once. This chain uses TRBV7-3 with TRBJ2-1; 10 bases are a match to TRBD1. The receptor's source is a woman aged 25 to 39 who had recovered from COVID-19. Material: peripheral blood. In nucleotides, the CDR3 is TGTGCCAGCAGCTTTAGGTTCGGACAGGGGGGGAATGAGCAGTTCTTC. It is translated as CASSFRFGQGGNEQFF.